This TCR beta chain was identified in a study of memory B cells and T cells in multiple sclerosis (dated by TCRdb to the late 2010s). Context from the whole study: The study compared TCR beta repertoires of autoproliferating peripheral T cells with brain lesion-infiltrating T cells in multiple sclerosis patients. A couple of multiple sclerosis patients were included in the TCR sequencing because brain lesions obtained at autopsy or brain-infiltrating cells obtained from biopsy were available for them. What the research found in general, with its limitations: Clone-set sizes varied between compartments, which affected the numbers of shared clonotypes and made normalization necessary.

The immunoSEQ Platform was used to amplify TCRbeta CDR3 regions from extracted genomic DNA. Multiplex PCR, high-throughput sequencing and a vendor bioinformatics pipeline were brought together in the immunoSEQ assay. The original methods were these. Non-productive sequences and CDR3s shorter than 4 amino acids were removed, and clonotype frequencies were recalculated per sample. In immunoSEQ Analyzer 2.0, a clonotype counted as shared when the CDR3 amino acid, V gene and J gene sequences were identical. To normalize repertoire overlap, the number of shared clonotypes was divided by the product of the two clone-set sizes and multiplied by 1000 to give arbitrary units. TCRdb carries this immuneACCESS record with in-frame sequences only. Its versions omit some clonotypes, under half of them owing to an unresolved V gene in the studies checked, with the rest unexplained. V and J calls and clone size are as listed in that table; D and trimming were resolved from the DNA. Recorded for this sample are 35,000 to 55,000 clones; around 80% of them occurred a single time. 0.9% to 1.4% of the sample belongs to the ten largest clones.

As for this clone: Its binding antigen is unknown. The sample holds no much larger clone one base away, and base qualities are not on file.

The CDR3 contains 16 residues, cysteine and phenylalanine counted. Of the read, only the CDR3 DNA is kept; its 48 bases are in frame from base 1. From V the trimming removes 4 bases and from J it removes 2 bases, while the gene matches leave 7 bases of the junction unaccounted for. CDR1 SGHRS and CDR2 YFSETQ are derived from the germline V gene. Autoproliferating (CFSEdim) and non-proliferating (CFSEhi) T cell fractions were sequenced separately after stimulus-free culture of CFSE-labeled PBMCs. A total of 40 million to 60 million CFSE-labeled PBMCs were cultured for less than 8 days without stimulus, and replicate wells were then pooled. PBMCs were labeled with roughly 0.5 uM CFSE and were cultured without exogenous stimuli in serum-free AIM-V medium. PBMCs were obtained by Ficoll density gradient centrifugation and kept cryopreserved until use. Using a FACSAria III, live 7-AAD-negative cells were sorted, then washed with PBS and stored frozen at -80 degrees C as dry pellets.

Sequencing input: PBMCs from blood kept in culture. This clonotype originated in a human donor with multiple sclerosis. This chain joins TRBV5-1 to TRBJ2-5; 11 bases in between match TRBD2. The bases read TGCGCCAGCAGCCCGCTGACTAGCGGGGTTCAAGAGACCCAGTACTTC. Translated, this gives CASSPLTSGVQETQYF.